This T cell receptor (beta chain) appears in the sequencing data of a study of T cells in Graves' hyperthyroidism and ophthalmopathy. The study's findings and limits: In blood, most of the thyroid clonotypes expanded above 0.001 were also present. Ophthalmopathy prediction by the model preceded onset by a median about 6.8 months.

Worth noting for this clonotype: The target antigen is unknown.

For Graves' hyperthyroidism to be stable, ophthalmopathy could not progress within 18 months. Source material for PBMCs was more than 7.5 ml fresh peripheral blood. Amplified TCR beta CDR3 regions came from RNA transcripts. A first-round RT-PCR of the TCR CDR3 used the HTBI primer set. MiXCR, applied by TCRdb to the multiplex PCR reads, yields one record per CDR3 protein. Here the sample spans over 700,000 distinct CDR3 sequences, about a third being singletons. The germline V gene has CDR1 DFQATT and CDR2 SNEGSKA (reference sequence). CDR3 length: 14 residues. Trimming took off 5 bases at V and 0 bases at J, with 10 bases between the two ends.

Sequenced material: blood. This receptor was taken from a woman in her forties with Graves' hyperthyroidism. The rearrangement joins TRBV20-1 to TRBJ1-4; the D gene is possibly TRBD1 (6 bases). The CDR3 bases are TGCAGTGCTCCTACAGGGTCAACTAATGAAAAACTGTTTTTT. It translates to CSAPTGSTNEKLFF.